The 23 T cell receptor beta chains in this list originate from one sample, sequenced in a study of T cells in Graves' hyperthyroidism and ophthalmopathy. RNA transcripts gave rise to amplified TCR beta CDR3 regions. First-round RT-PCR targeting the TCR CDR3 was performed with the HTBI primer set. Each CDR3 protein is one row after TCRdb ran MiXCR on the multiplex PCR reads. Seen here are approximately 400,000 distinct CDR3 sequences, 15% to 18% observed once, and the top ten hold 25% to 35%. The material sequenced was blood. The receptors derive from a woman aged 18-35 years with Graves' hyperthyroidism that later progressed to Graves' ophthalmopathy.

This clonotype was counted at least ten times. The chain joins TRBV20-1 to TRBJ2-1; the match to TRBD2 covers 14 bases. There are 14 residues in the CDR3. Looked up from germline, CDR1 is DFQATT and CDR2 is SNEGSKA (reference sequence). After removal of 6 bases from V and 7 bases from J, the junction contained 5 bases not matched to a gene. The CDR3 sequence: CSALGLAGGNEQFF. CDR3 in DNA: TGCAGTGCCCTAGGACTAGCGGGAGGTAATGAGCAGTTCTTC.

This clonotype has ten or more counts. The CDR3 protein is CASNPGANPYEQYF. Here the CDR3 DNA reads TGTGCCAGCAATCCGGGAGCGAATCCCTACGAGCAGTACTTC. The chain links TRBV11-2 to TRBJ2-7; maybe TRBD2 (6 bases). The germline V gene has CDR1 SGHAT and CDR2 FQNNGV. V lost 7 bases, J lost 2 bases, and 15 bases lay in between. The length of the CDR3 is 14 residues.

This clonotype showed up many times. This chain uses TRBV7-9 with TRBJ2-1, with 7 bases lining up with TRBD2. This CDR3 contains 17 residues. Germline V gene lookup returns CDR1 SEHNR and CDR2 FQNEAQ (reference sequence). With V trimmed by 1 base and J by 4 bases, 10 bases remained unmatched. CDR3 sequence reads: CASSLVLGSGLYNEQFF. CDR3 in DNA: TGTGCCAGCAGCTTAGTGTTAGGTAGCGGGCTATACAATGAGCAGTTCTTC.

The sample holds many counts of this clonotype. The CDR3 loop reads CASSDSPEETTDTQYF. In nucleotides, the CDR3 is TGTGCCAGCAGTGACAGTCCCGAGGAGACCACAGATACGCAGTATTTT. The chain recombines TRBV2 with TRBJ2-3; no reliable D call. V was trimmed by 3 bases and J by 2 bases, leaving 15 bases between them. This CDR3 has 16 residues. CDR1 is SNHLY and CDR2 is FYNNEI in the germline V gene. The whole variable domain, remainder taken from reference TRBV2 and TRBJ2-3, is EPEVTQTPSHQVTQMGQEVILRCVPISNHLYFYWYRQILGQKVEFLVSFYNNEISEKSEIFDDQFSVERPDGSNFTLKIRSTKLEDSAMYFCASSDSPEETTDTQYFGPGTRLTVL.

In this sample, this clonotype turned up many times. The chain employs TRBV20-1 and TRBJ2-1; TRBD1 matches at 9 bases. Germline CDR1 reads DFQATT; CDR2 reads SNEGSKA (reference sequence). With 5 bases clipped from V and 7 bases from J, the junction kept 12 bases outside the gene matches. This CDR3 has 15 amino acids. CDR3 residues: CSAPRDRVVRNEQFF. CDR3 nucleotide sequence: TGCAGTGCTCCCCGGGACAGGGTGGTGCGAAATGAGCAGTTCTTC.

This clonotype was counted a few times. The V gene is TRBV19, the J gene TRBJ1-1; no clear D gene. The CDR3 is made up of 13 amino acids. The germline V and J ends were trimmed by 9 bases and 0 bases, with 11 bases remaining between them. Germline CDR1 and CDR2: LNHDA and SQIVND (reference sequence). The DNA for the CDR3 is TGTGCCAGCGATACAGCGATGAACACTGAAGCTTTCTTT. This translates into CASDTAMNTEAFF.

The chain uses TRBV19 and TRBJ1-2; D is unclear. Looked up from germline, CDR1 is LNHDA and CDR2 is SQIVND (reference sequence). The ends were cut back, 4 bases at V and 6 bases at J, with 21 bases in the middle. The CDR3 sequence is 16 residues long. The CDR3 region has the DNA TGTGCCAGTAGTACCGGGAACCCGGGAATGAGCCATGGCTACACCTTC. Amino acids: CASSTGNPGMSHGYTF.

Ten or more counts support this clonotype. This chain links TRBV3-1 with TRBJ1-1, with 8 bases identical to TRBD1. Trimming at V came to 4 bases and at J to 11 bases, leaving 12 bases not matched to a gene. Looked up from germline, CDR1 is LGHDT and CDR2 is YNNKEL (reference sequence). The length of the CDR3 is 14 residues. The CDR3 DNA sequence: TGTGCCAGCAGCCTCTCAGGGGGCGTTTCGGGGGCTTTCTTT. Protein product: CASSLSGGVSGAFF.

The V and J genes are TRBV24-1 and TRBJ2-3; 8 bases fit TRBD1. The trim removed 6 bases at V and 2 bases at J, leaving 6 bases unmatched. Germline V gene data show CDR1 as KGHDR and CDR2 as SFDVKD. There are 15 residues in the CDR3. The chain's CDR3 is CATSMGQVLTDTQYF. The CDR3 nucleotides are TGTGCCACCAGTATGGGACAGGTTCTCACAGATACGCAGTATTTT.

This clonotype was found many times. The J gene is TRBJ2-1, the V gene TRBV7-2; D uncertain. Trimming pared 2 bases from V and 12 bases from J, leaving 23 bases between. Germline V gene sequence: CDR1 SGHTA, CDR2 FQGNSA. This CDR3 spans 16 amino acids. CDR3 residues: CASSLRGAWQSPGQFF. CDR3 in DNA: TGTGCCAGCAGCTTAAGAGGCGCGTGGCAGTCCCCGGGGCAGTTCTTC.

This clonotype was picked up many times. The chain combines TRBV6-8 with TRBJ2-7; possible D gene TRBD1, 6 bases. V was pared by 3 bases and J by 0 bases, with 12 bases between. The CDR3 covers 15 residues. In germline, CDR1 is MNHGY, CDR2 SAAAGT. The CDR3 spells CASSYATTGSYEQYF. Here the CDR3 DNA reads TGTGCCAGCAGTTATGCAACGACAGGCTCCTACGAGCAGTACTTC.

The sample holds many counts of this clonotype. The chain recombines TRBV3-1 with TRBJ1-5, with D possibly matching TRBD1 (5 bases). CDR3 size: 13 residues. The germline CDR1 and CDR2 sequences are LGHDT and YNNKEL (reference sequence). V gave up 4 bases and J gave up 6 bases, with 10 bases separating them. Here the CDR3 reads CASSRQGGQPQHF. The CDR3 DNA reads TGTGCCAGCAGCCGTCAGGGCGGTCAGCCCCAGCATTTT.

This clonotype showed up many times. The chain combines TRBV2 with TRBJ2-2; D is possibly TRBD2 (5 bases). V lost 7 bases, J lost 10 bases, and 7 bases lay in between. Germline CDR1 and CDR2: SNHLY and FYNNEI. This CDR3 comprises 10 residues. DNA of the CDR3: TGTGCCAGCAAAGGACTGGAGCTGTTTTTT. It translates to CASKGLELFF.

With regard to this clonotype: One base away lies a much larger clone, so this may be a sequencing read error. The chain employs TRBV2 and TRBJ2-5; D call uncertain. Germline CDR1 reads SNHLY; CDR2 reads FYNNEI. V shed 6 bases and J shed 13 bases, with 21 bases lying between them. This CDR3 spans 13 amino acids. In DNA, the CDR3 is TGTGCCAGCAGCGATTTTCCGATTTCTATAACGTACTTC. Translating it yields CASSDFPISITYF.

This clonotype was recorded at least ten times. This chain links TRBV4-2 with TRBJ2-7, with a possible D match to TRBD2 (5 bases). Per germline, CDR1 LGHNA and CDR2 YNFKEQ. V lost 0 bases and J lost 2, with 14 bases in between. CDR3 length: 16 amino acids. The CDR3 nucleotides read TGTGCCAGCAGCCAAGATCGGAGCGGAGTCGCCTACGAGCAGTACTTC. This sequence encodes CASSQDRSGVAYEQYF.

This clonotype was seen many times. The chain has TRBV5-1 and TRBJ2-1; TRBD1 is a possible D gene (5 bases). In germline, CDR1 is SGHRS, CDR2 YFSETQ. The CDR3 totals 14 residues. Trimming took 0 bases from V and 6 from J, leaving 10 bases between them. DNA for the CDR3: TGCGCCAGCAGCTTGGACACAGGTGGCAATGAGCAGTTCTTC. Its protein product is CASSLDTGGNEQFF.

This clonotype was counted ten times or more. CDR3 sequence reads: CASSPDRINQPQHF. CDR3 in DNA: TGTGCCAGCAGCCCTGACAGGATTAATCAGCCCCAGCATTTT. The chain recombines TRBV28 with TRBJ1-5, with a tentative D call TRBD1 (6 bases). CDR1 is MDHEN, CDR2 SYDVKM, per germline. Trimming left V 6 bases short and J 4 bases short, with 13 bases between. The CDR3 contains 14 residues. Complete variable domain (other parts from reference TRBV28 and TRBJ1-5): DVKVTQSSRYLVKRTGEKVFLECVQDMDHENMFWYRQDPGLGLRLIYFSYDVKMKEKGDIPEGYSVSREKKERFSLILESASTNQTSMYLCASSPDRINQPQHFGDGTRLSIL.

This clonotype was observed many times. The CDR3 bases are TGTGCCAGCAGCTTAGTTCTGTTGCGGGACGACAATGAGCAGTTCTTC. Encoded protein: CASSLVLLRDDNEQFF. The genes are TRBV7-2 and TRBJ2-1, with D perhaps matching TRBD2 (6 bases). The germline V gene encodes CDR1 SGHTA and CDR2 FQGNSA. V lost 1 base and J 5 bases, leaving 15 bases between the germline ends. The CDR3 consists of 16 residues.

This clonotype was seen ten or more times. J is TRBJ2-5 and V is TRBV15, with 9 bases lining up with TRBD1. This CDR3 has 16 residues. Trimming removed 0 bases from V and 0 bases from J; junction bases left unmatched: 2. Germline CDR1 is LNHNV and CDR2 is YYDKDF (reference sequence). CDR3 DNA sequence: TGTGCCACCAGCAGAGATTGGGACAGGGACCAAGAGACCCAGTACTTC. Protein sequence: CATSRDWDRDQETQYF.

This clonotype showed up many times. The chain has TRBV14 and TRBJ1-5; D remains ambiguous. The CDR3 sequence is 19 residues long. CDR1 and CDR2 from the germline V gene are SGHDN and FVKESK. Trimming left V 0 bases short and J 0 bases short, with 18 bases between. CDR3 protein: CASSQDNGYAGNSNQPQHF. The CDR3 nucleotides read TGTGCCAGCAGCCAAGATAACGGGTATGCCGGGAATAGCAATCAGCCCCAGCATTTT.

As regards this clonotype: This may come from a read error, since a much larger clone is one base off. V usage is TRBV5-1 and J usage is TRBJ1-4, with 9 bases that match TRBD1. The CDR3 length is 14 residues. Per the germline V gene, CDR1 is SGHRS and CDR2 is YFSETQ. CDR3 loop: CASTTGQGNGKLFF. CDR3 nucleotides: TGCGCCAGCACGACGGGACAGGGAAATGGAAAACTGTTTTTT.

This clonotype was seen many times. The chain joins TRBV7-9 to TRBJ1-2, with 9 bases that match TRBD1. Germline trimming cut 1 base from V and 8 bases from J; bases unmatched to any gene: 5. In germline, CDR1 is SEHNR, CDR2 FQNEAQ (reference sequence). The CDR3 is 14 amino acids. This chain's CDR3 is CASSLDWTGDGYTF. The CDR3 DNA is TGTGCCAGCAGCTTAGACTGGACAGGGGACGGCTACACCTTC.

This clonotype was counted at least ten times. The rearrangement links TRBV20-1 to TRBJ2-3; the D is unclear. The germline CDR1 and CDR2 sequences are DFQATT and SNEGSKA (reference sequence). Trimming shortened V by 4 bases and J by 1 base, and 15 bases separated the two germline ends. The CDR3 extends over 15 amino acids. In DNA, the CDR3 is TGCAGTGCTATCCGAGACGGCTCCCGCACAGATACGCAGTATTTT. Amino acids: CSAIRDGSRTDTQYF.